Shown below are 6 T cell receptor beta chains from a single sample sequenced in a study of T cell responses to AZD1222 COVID-19 vaccine. Clones were sequenced by immunoSEQ multiplex PCR, and TCRdb holds only the in-frame ones, with some missing. The sample contains tens of thousands of clones, 88% of which appear only once. The sample was peripheral blood, taken on day 0 of AZD1222 vaccination. The receptors derive from an adult in good health.

The V gene is TRBV18, the J gene TRBJ1-4; 9 bases line up with TRBD1. The CDR3 is 16 residues long. The germline CDR1 and CDR2 sequences are KGHSH and LQKENI. With 3 bases clipped from V and 7 bases from J, the junction kept 9 bases outside the gene matches. The CDR3 sequence: CASSPPGQGRGEKLFF. The CDR3 nucleotides read TGTGCCAGCTCACCCCCTGGACAGGGGCGAGGTGAAAAACTGTTTTTT.

The rearrangement uses TRBV10-3 and TRBJ2-3; 8 nucleotides align to TRBD2. V lost 7 bases to trimming and J lost 2 bases; unmatched junction nucleotides: 8. Germline assignment: CDR1 ENHRY and CDR2 SYGVKD. This CDR3 comprises 15 residues. The CDR3 nucleotides read TGTGCCATCAATCCGGGACTAGGGACCACAGATACGCAGTATTTT. It yields the protein CAINPGLGTTDTQYF.

This sequence joins TRBV6-5 and TRBJ2-1, with unresolved D. Germline V gene lookup returns CDR1 MNHEY and CDR2 SVGAGI. The CDR3 totals 13 residues. V dropped 6 bases and J dropped 7 bases, with 13 bases sitting between them. The CDR3 sequence: CASSSRVGNEQFF. In nucleotides, the CDR3 is TGTGCCAGCAGCTCTAGGGTGGGGAATGAGCAGTTCTTC.

This chain links TRBV10-2 with TRBJ2-3, with 12 bases identical to TRBD2. Per germline, CDR1 WSHSY and CDR2 SAAADI. The CDR3 loop spans 17 amino acids. V lost 7 bases to trimming and J lost 2 bases; unmatched junction nucleotides: 10. CDR3 DNA sequence: TGCGCCAGCAAGGGACTAGCGGGTAATTCGGCCACAGATACGCAGTATTTT. This codes for CASKGLAGNSATDTQYF.

This chain connects TRBV28 to TRBJ2-1; perhaps TRBD2 as D (6 bases). V lost 5 bases and J lost 6, with 14 bases in between. The germline gives CDR1 MDHEN, CDR2 SYDVKM. CDR3 length: 14 residues. The CDR3, as DNA: TGTGCCAGCAGTCCCCCCGCGGGGACCAATGAGCAGTTCTTC. Encoded protein: CASSPPAGTNEQFF.

The J gene is TRBJ1-2, the V gene TRBV5-1, with 7 bases matching TRBD1. Trimming cost V 4 bases and J 5 bases; bases outside gene matches: 11. Per germline, CDR1 SGHRS and CDR2 YFSETQ. This CDR3 spans 15 amino acids. This CDR3 reads CASSAGTDGLYGYTF. The CDR3 DNA reads TGCGCCAGCAGCGCCGGGACAGATGGTTTGTATGGCTACACCTTC.